This T cell receptor beta chain was captured in a study of shared clonotypes between healthy human individuals. The study's findings and limits: Genetic and exposure-history diversity was limited by the small donor number.

Of note for this clone: Its target is unknown. Distinct nucleotide sequences in the sample also encode this CDR3.

Over several immunoSEQ plates, each subset's genomic DNA was distributed in even portions. 300 ng DNA, tens of thousands of T cell genomes, went into unsorted PBMC replicate PCRs. DNA from unsorted PBMC was sequenced on ten immunoSEQ deep assay plates. Profiling relied on immunoSEQ multiplex PCR, and the TCRdb table lists in-frame clones only, not all of them. The sample holds approximately 500,000 clones; approximately 84% are singletons and the top ten take about 13%. J gave up 4 bases and V 5 bases, and 4 bases lay outside the gene matches. The CDR3 is made up of 14 amino acids. Germline lookup yields CDR1 SGHTA and CDR2 FQGNSA.

The receptor comes from a woman aged 40 to 50 in good health. Some clones in this sample may be carry-over from other donors' samples. V gene TRBV7-2 combines with J gene TRBJ2-3, with TRBD2 matching 9 bases. The sequencing input was PBMCs. DNA for the CDR3: TGTGCCAGCAGCCTCGGGACTAGCCCAGATACGCAGTATTTT. This translates into CASSLGTSPDTQYF.